This T cell receptor (beta chain) comes out of a study of post-analysis software for immune sequencing data. Worth noting for this clonotype: Its matching antigen is unknown.

Every TCR beta cDNA library bore unique molecular identifiers. T cells numbering roughly 1 to 10 million yielded roughly 0.5 million cDNA molecules. TCRdb reprocessed the PCR reads via MiXCR and lists one record per CDR3 protein. The table has 600,000 to 700,000 distinct CDR3 sequences, 55% to 70% seen once. Study-wide points: In patients, about 5 TRBV segments were more frequent than in controls, with TRBV5-6, TRBV5-1 and TRBV20-1 among them. The normalized Chao1 diversity of multiple sclerosis patients was significantly lower than that of controls.

The CDR3 contains 14 residues. Germline CDR1 and CDR2: SQVTM and ANQGSEA. The clonotype comes from a girl aged 2-9 years with multiple sclerosis. The chain combines TRBV29-1 with TRBJ2-7, with D perhaps TRBD2 (6 bases). The better agreement between TRBJ2-5 and the DNA end casts doubt on the J call. The sequencing input was blood. The CDR3 is CSVEGRLVPKTQYF. DNA for the CDR3: TGCAGCGTTGAAGGACGACTAGTTCCGAAGACCCAGTACTTC.